This TCR beta chain is drawn from a study of shared clonotypes between healthy human individuals. The data were produced by immunoSEQ multiplex PCR, yet TCRdb's version contains in-frame clones alone and is incomplete. The data contain 2,500,000 or so clones, 85% to 95% of them singletons. J was trimmed by 4 bases and V by 0 bases; bases with no gene match: 9. Germline V gene data show CDR1 as LGHNA and CDR2 as YSLEER. This CDR3 contains 18 residues. This TCR was sampled from a man aged 18 to 29 in good health. Some clones in this sample may be carry-over from other donors' samples. The chain uses TRBV4-3 and TRBJ2-1; 10 nucleotides match TRBD2. Sample: naive CD4+ T cells from PBMCs. Subset defined: CD45RA+ positively selected. The CDR3 DNA reads TGCGCCAGCAGCCAAGATACATCTACTAGCGGGGATTACAATGAGCAGTTCTTC. Its translation: CASSQDTSTSGDYNEQFF.